This passage covers 9 T cell receptor beta chains from one sample sequenced in a study of blood T cell repertoires in COVID-19. This table comes from immunoSEQ multiplex PCR, and its TCRdb copy is limited to in-frame clones, with some not included. The repertoire holds some 140,000 clones, almost 85% seen once, with around 5.5% in the top ten. The source material was PBMCs or T cells enriched from blood (not recorded which). The receptors originated from a middle-aged man with acute COVID-19.

CDR3 in DNA: TGTGCCAGCCTCCGGAGCTTCTCTGGAAACACCATATATTTT. Translating gives CASLRSFSGNTIYF. The chain carries TRBV2 and TRBJ1-3; D remains ambiguous. V was clipped by 8 bases and J by 0 bases, with 11 bases between them. This CDR3 contains 14 residues. The germline V gene encodes CDR1 SNHLY and CDR2 FYNNEI.

V is TRBV7-8 and J is TRBJ2-7; tentatively, D is TRBD1 (7 bases). The V gene lost 5 bases and the J gene lost 2 bases, with 22 bases spanning the gap. The CDR3 sequence is 17 residues long. Germline values: CDR1 SGHVS, CDR2 FQNEAQ. This CDR3 reads CASSRGRDSGRPYEQYF. The DNA of the CDR3 is TGTGCCAGCAGCCGAGGCCGGGACAGCGGGCGACCCTACGAGCAGTACTTC.

The chain recombines TRBV5-4 with TRBJ1-1, with D maybe TRBD1 (5 bases). Trimming took off 2 bases at V and 3 bases at J, with 11 bases between the two ends. Per germline, CDR1 SGHNT and CDR2 YYREEE (reference sequence). The CDR3 is 14 residues long. Written as DNA, the CDR3 is TGTGCCAGCAGCTTCGGGGGAGGGGACACTGAAGCTTTCTTT. It yields the protein CASSFGGGDTEAFF.

The rearrangement links TRBV12-3 or TRBV12-4 to TRBJ1-2, with TRBD1 as a possible D gene (6 bases). The CDR3 is made up of 13 amino acids. The V gene lost 5 bases and the J gene lost 4 bases, with 11 bases spanning the gap. The DNA of the CDR3 is TGTGCCAGCAGTGGGACACGTCGCTATGGCTACACCTTC. Its translation is CASSGTRRYGYTF.

The chain links TRBV7-6 to TRBJ2-1, with a tentative D call TRBD2 (7 bases). The V gene's germline CDR1 is SGHVS and CDR2 FNYEAQ. The CDR3 runs to 16 residues. Between the trimmed V and J ends, which lost 1 base and 5 bases, there was a span of 15 bases. In nucleotides, the CDR3 is TGTGCCAGCAGCTTAGTAGGCGGGGGCCGCCACAATGAGCAGTTCTTC. The encoded protein is CASSLVGGGRHNEQFF.

This sequence joins TRBV20-1 and TRBJ2-7, with TRBD2 identical over 11 bases. The CDR3 loop spans 16 amino acids. The V segment lost 3 bases and the J segment 4 bases; nucleotides outside the gene matches: 11. CDR1 is DFQATT, CDR2 SNEGSKA, per germline (reference sequence). CDR3 residues: CSASGLILAGEYEQYF. Written as DNA, the CDR3 is TGCAGTGCTAGTGGATTGATACTAGCGGGGGAATACGAGCAGTACTTC.

V and J are TRBV5-6 and TRBJ2-6, with D possibly matching TRBD1 (6 bases). Trimming shortened V by 5 bases and J by 9 bases, and 18 bases separated the two germline ends. This CDR3 spans 15 amino acids. CDR1 is SGHDT, CDR2 YYEEEE, per germline. As DNA, the CDR3 is TGTGCCAGCAGTTTTCAACCAGGGGACCTCAACGTCCTGACTTTC. Protein product: CASSFQPGDLNVLTF.

The CDR3 DNA reads as TGTGCCTGGAGTGTACGAAGCGGGGGAGTGACCGGGGAGCTGTTTTTT. Protein sequence: CAWSVRSGGVTGELFF. The J gene is TRBJ2-2, the V gene TRBV30, with 8 bases lining up with TRBD2. Per the germline V gene, CDR1 is GTSNPN and CDR2 is SVGIG (reference sequence). The CDR3 sequence is 16 residues long. Unmatched junction bases numbered 8, after V lost 0 bases and J lost 5 bases.

This clone has only one observation. Other DNA sequences in this specimen translate into the identical CDR3. V gene TRBV11-2 combines with J gene TRBJ2-7; 8 bases agree with TRBD1. V dropped 5 bases and J dropped 4; count of bases not matched to a gene: 4. Per the germline V gene, CDR1 is SGHAT and CDR2 is FQNNGV. This CDR3 spans 13 amino acids. Written as DNA, the CDR3 is TGTGCCAGCAGCCTCGACAGGGGTTACGAGCAGTACTTC. Its translation: CASSLDRGYEQYF.